The 21 T cell receptor beta chains reported below all come from one sample, sequenced in a study of CD8+ T cells in alopecia areata. Treatment in this sample: oral pan-JAK inhibitor, 5-10 mg twice daily. cDNA reverse transcribed from extracted RNA served as the sequencing template. Data came from immunoSEQ multiplex PCR; TCRdb stores just in-frame clones and leaves some out. The sample consists of more than 200,000 clones, approximately 40% of them appearing once. This specimen was CD4+ T cells sorted from blood, taken around week 36, from a patient treated with tofacitinib. These TCRs come from a human donor with alopecia areata.

The V call is TRBV6-5, the J call TRBJ1-1, with D uncertain. The germline V and J ends were trimmed by 5 bases and 1 base, with 8 bases remaining between them. CDR1 MNHEY and CDR2 SVGAGI come from the germline V gene. The CDR3 runs to 13 residues. For the CDR3, the DNA is TGTGCCAGCAGTCGGCCGGAGAACACTGAAGCTTTCTTT. The encoded protein is CASSRPENTEAFF.

J is TRBJ2-7 and V is TRBV5-1, with D possibly being TRBD2 (7 bases). V shed 5 bases and J shed 4 bases, with 19 bases lying between them. Germline values: CDR1 SGHRS, CDR2 YFSETQ. The CDR3 consists of 15 residues. The DNA for the CDR3 is TGCGCCAGCAGTTGGGGGGGCAAGTCGTCGTACGAGCAGTACTTC. This sequence encodes CASSWGGKSSYEQYF.

The V and J genes are TRBV6-1 and TRBJ2-5; 10 bases line up with TRBD2. Germline V lookup: CDR1 MNHNS, CDR2 SASEGT. With V trimmed by 8 bases and J by 4 bases, 10 bases remained unmatched. This CDR3 is 15 amino acids long. In DNA form, the CDR3 reads TGTGCCAGCCTTAGGCGCCTAGCGGGAGCAGAGACCCAGTACTTC. This gives the protein CASLRRLAGAETQYF.

In its sample, this clone was seen a few times. V and J are TRBV4-3 and TRBJ2-1, with a weak D call TRBD2 (6 bases). Germline CDR1 and CDR2: LGHNA and YSLEER. The ends were cut back, 1 base at V and 0 bases at J, with 13 bases in the middle. CDR3 length: 17 amino acids. CDR3 in DNA: TGCGCCAGCAGCCAAGGGGCGGCGGGGAGCTCCTACAATGAGCAGTTCTTC. It specifies CASSQGAAGSSYNEQFF.

The chain combines TRBV5-1 with TRBJ2-3, with D perhaps TRBD1 (8 bases). CDR1 and CDR2 from the germline V gene are SGHRS and YFSETQ. The CDR3 sequence is 15 residues long. V lost 0 bases and J lost 4, with 12 bases in between. In DNA, the CDR3 is TGCGCCAGCAGCTTGGAACAGGGGGGGTCAGATACGCAGTATTTT. It is translated as CASSLEQGGSDTQYF. The whole variable domain, remainder taken from reference TRBV5-1 and TRBJ2-3, is KAGVTQTPRYLIKTRGQQVTLSCSPISGHRSVSWYQQTPGQGLQFLFEYFSETQRNKGNFPGRFSGRQFSNSRSEMNVSTLELGDSALYLCASSLEQGGSDTQYFGPGTRLTVL.

This clone turned up a few times. This chain uses TRBV19 with TRBJ1-1; 11 bases are a match to TRBD1. The CDR3 is 16 amino acids. The germline V gene has CDR1 LNHDA and CDR2 SQIVND (reference sequence). Trimming took 9 bases from V and 4 from J; bases not matched to a gene: 13. The CDR3 DNA is TGTGCCAGCCGCCCCTATACCGGGACAGGGGGCACTGAAGCTTTCTTT. Amino acid sequence: CASRPYTGTGGTEAFF.

The chain combines TRBV7-2 with TRBJ1-1, with unresolved D. The V and J ends lost 6 bases and 6 bases respectively, with 17 bases between them. The germline CDR1 and CDR2 sequences are SGHTA and FQGNSA. This CDR3 has 14 amino acids. The CDR3 loop is CASRPPGIVAEAFF. The CDR3 nucleotides read TGTGCCAGCAGACCCCCCGGGATCGTGGCTGAAGCTTTCTTT.

The rearrangement joins TRBV9 to TRBJ1-2, with D possibly TRBD1 on 5 matching bases. CDR1 and CDR2 from the germline V gene are SGDLS and YYNGEE. The V end was cut by 3 bases, the J end by 8 bases, with 17 bases between. CDR3 size: 14 residues. The CDR3 sequence is CASSGRPGLGGYTF. CDR3 nucleotide sequence: TGTGCCAGCAGCGGTCGACCGGGGCTCGGCGGCTACACCTTC.

This clone was seen repeatedly, ten times or more. Additional DNA sequences in this sample encode the identical CDR3. The chain combines TRBV27 with TRBJ1-2; unclear D gene. The CDR3 totals 15 residues. The germline V and J ends were trimmed by 0 bases and 0 bases, with 8 bases remaining between them. Per germline, CDR1 MNHEY and CDR2 SMNVEV (reference sequence). The DNA of the CDR3 is TGTGCCAGCAGTTTATCTCCCAGGACTAACTATGGCTACACCTTC. It specifies CASSLSPRTNYGYTF.

This clone came up once. The J gene is TRBJ1-2, the V gene TRBV6-5; D gene ambiguous. V lost 0 bases to trimming and J lost 6 bases, with 8 bases between them. CDR3 length equals 13 residues. Germline CDR1 is MNHEY and CDR2 is SVGAGI. The CDR3 DNA reads as TGTGCCAGCAGTTACTCGCCGCGGGATGGCTACACCTTC. Protein: CASSYSPRDGYTF.

In its sample, this clone was seen a few times. V is TRBV5-1 and J is TRBJ2-3, with D hard to call. Trimming stripped 1 base from V and 3 bases from J, with 9 bases between. Germline V gene data show CDR1 as SGHRS and CDR2 as YFSETQ. The CDR3 covers 14 residues. Written as DNA, the CDR3 is TGCGCCAGCAGCTTGCAAGGGTTTACAGATACGCAGTATTTT. Amino acid sequence: CASSLQGFTDTQYF.

The genes are TRBV28 and TRBJ2-4, with 7 bases aligning to TRBD1. J gave up 1 base and V 5 bases, and 5 bases lay outside the gene matches. CDR3 length: 15 amino acids. The germline V gene encodes CDR1 MDHEN and CDR2 SYDVKM. The CDR3 loop is CASSKAQGAKNIQYF. CDR3 coding DNA: TGTGCCAGCAGTAAGGCACAGGGGGCCAAAAACATTCAGTACTTC.

J is TRBJ2-1 and V is TRBV30; 10 bases agree with TRBD2. The ends lost 3 bases at V and 1 base at J; junction bases unmatched: 0. The CDR3 is 14 residues long. Germline loops: CDR1 GTSNPN, CDR2 SVGIG (reference sequence). The CDR3 nucleotides are TGTGCCTGGAGACTAGCGGGATCCTACAATGAGCAGTTCTTC. Protein product: CAWRLAGSYNEQFF.

The chain combines TRBV29-1 with TRBJ1-5; D possibly corresponds to TRBD1 (6 bases). This CDR3 contains 13 residues. V lost 5 bases and J lost 6, with 14 bases in between. Per germline, CDR1 SQVTM and CDR2 ANQGSEA. CDR3: CSVQTGEGQPQHF. The CDR3, as DNA: TGCAGCGTTCAGACAGGCGAAGGTCAGCCCCAGCATTTT.

This clone has only a few counts. CDR3 amino acids: CSFRTGSYEQYF. As DNA, the CDR3 is TGCAGCTTCCGGACAGGCAGCTACGAGCAGTACTTC. The chain recombines TRBV29-1 with TRBJ2-7; 7 bases agree with TRBD1. The V and J ends lost 8 bases and 3 bases, in that order; junction bases with no gene match: 7. The CDR3 is made up of 12 amino acids. In germline, CDR1 is SQVTM, CDR2 ANQGSEA.

This sequence joins TRBV4-2 and TRBJ2-5, with D perhaps matching TRBD2 (5 bases). V lost 1 base to trimming and J lost 0 bases, with 12 bases between them. In germline, CDR1 is LGHNA, CDR2 YNFKEQ. The CDR3 extends over 16 amino acids. The CDR3 protein is CASSQGASRDQETQYF. CDR3 bases: TGTGCCAGCAGCCAAGGTGCTAGCAGAGACCAAGAGACCCAGTACTTC.

This chain connects TRBV7-2 to TRBJ2-3; TRBD2 is a possible D gene (6 bases). There are 16 residues in the CDR3. V was trimmed by 1 base and J by 0 bases, leaving 11 bases between them. Looked up from germline, CDR1 is SGHTA and CDR2 is FQGNSA. The CDR3 DNA follows: TGTGCCAGCAGCTTAGGTCCGAGCGGGAGCACAGATACGCAGTATTTT. Its protein product is CASSLGPSGSTDTQYF.

V usage is TRBV19 and J usage is TRBJ2-5; D is tentatively TRBD1 or TRBD2 (5 bases each). With 11 bases removed from V and 1 base from J, the gap between germline ends came to 11 bases. The CDR3 has 12 residues. Germline V gene data show CDR1 as LNHDA and CDR2 as SQIVND (reference sequence). The CDR3 nucleotides are TGTGCCTCTGAGGGACCCCAAGAGACCCAGTACTTC. Translating gives CASEGPQETQYF.

This clone was observed a handful of times. J is TRBJ2-3 and V is TRBV7-2; possible D gene TRBD1, 6 bases. The V end was cut by 4 bases, the J end by 1 base, with 9 bases between. The germline V gene has CDR1 SGHTA and CDR2 FQGNSA. The CDR3 is 14 amino acids. The CDR3 spells CASSSQGRTDTQYF. CDR3 DNA: TGTGCCAGCAGCTCGCAGGGGCGCACAGATACGCAGTATTTT. The full variable domain, with the rest looked up from reference TRBV7-2 and TRBJ2-3, is GAGVSQSPSNKVTEKGKDVELRCDPISGHTALYWYRQSLGQGLEFLIYFQGNSAPDKSGLPSDRFSAERTGGSVSTLTIQRTQQEDSAVYLCASSSQGRTDTQYFGPGTRLTVL.

The chain combines TRBV7-2 with TRBJ2-7, with D maybe TRBD1 (6 bases). V lost 5 bases and J lost 1, with 24 bases in between. Germline CDR1 and CDR2: SGHTA and FQGNSA. The CDR3 runs 18 residues. This CDR3 is CASSRGFSGSPGSYEQYF. CDR3 bases: TGTGCCAGCAGCAGGGGGTTTTCTGGGTCGCCTGGTTCCTACGAGCAGTACTTC.

This clone was seen many times. V is TRBV15 and J is TRBJ2-1; 8 bases are shared with TRBD2. J gave up 8 bases and V 0 bases, and 6 bases lay outside the gene matches. This CDR3 has 15 amino acids. CDR1 LNHNV and CDR2 YYDKDF come from the germline V gene (reference sequence). The chain's CDR3 is CATSRDRSGSDEQFF. The CDR3 coding sequence is TGTGCCACCAGCAGAGATCGGAGCGGGAGCGATGAGCAGTTCTTC.